Listed below are T cell receptor beta chains from one sample, sequenced in a study of identical twins. TCRdb passed the 5' RACE reads through MiXCR, listing each CDR3 protein once. This table holds approximately 630,000 distinct CDR3 sequences, 7% to 7.5% found once. The same data also went into a second study, on yellow fever vaccine responses in identical twins.

The sequenced material came from PBMCs. These receptors came from a woman in her late teens or twenties in good health. The CDR3 runs from the conserved cysteine through the conserved F or W. A D gene is named only where the DNA matches it firmly. Not all rows give a size; the values are once, few, many and, for expanded clones, a class.

v_call: TRBV11-2; d_call: .; j_call: TRBJ1-4; clone_size: .; cdr3_aa: CASSSAANEKLFF; cdr3_nt: TGTGCCAGCAGCTCCGCAGCTAATGAAAAACTGTTTTTT
v_call: TRBV20-1; d_call: TRBD2; j_call: TRBJ2-1; clone_size: .; cdr3_aa: CSARRTSGSMGEQFF; cdr3_nt: TGCAGTGCTAGGAGGACTAGCGGGAGTATGGGTGAGCAGTTCTTC
v_call: TRBV5-1; d_call: .; j_call: TRBJ2-1; clone_size: few; cdr3_aa: CASSLGTPGETNEQFF; cdr3_nt: TGCGCCAGCAGCTTGGGGACCCCGGGAGAAACCAATGAGCAGTTCTTC
v_call: TRBV12-3/TRBV12-4; d_call: .; j_call: TRBJ2-1; clone_size: few; cdr3_aa: CASSIVGEQFF; cdr3_nt: TGTGCCAGCAGTATCGTAGGTGAGCAGTTCTTC
v_call: TRBV7-9; d_call: TRBD2; j_call: TRBJ2-2; clone_size: many; cdr3_aa: CASSSSGRGTGELFF; cdr3_nt: TGTGCCAGCAGTTCAAGCGGGAGAGGTACCGGGGAGCTGTTTTTT
v_call: TRBV29-1; d_call: .; j_call: TRBJ2-7; clone_size: few; cdr3_aa: CSGRDLGEQYF; cdr3_nt: TGCAGCGGCAGGGACTTGGGGGAGCAGTACTTC
v_call: TRBV11-2; d_call: .; j_call: TRBJ1-6; clone_size: many; cdr3_aa: CASSLEGGMGPYNSPLHF; cdr3_nt: TGTGCCAGCAGCTTAGAAGGGGGAATGGGTCCCTATAATTCACCCCTCCACTTT
v_call: TRBV7-8; d_call: .; j_call: TRBJ1-5; clone_size: many; cdr3_aa: CASSYEDSFSNQPQHF; cdr3_nt: TGTGCCAGCAGCTATGAGGACAGTTTTAGCAATCAGCCCCAGCATTTT
v_call: TRBV10-3; d_call: TRBD1; j_call: TRBJ2-2; clone_size: few; cdr3_aa: CAISGGGGTGELFF; cdr3_nt: TGTGCCATCAGTGGAGGGGGCGGCACCGGGGAGCTGTTTTTT
v_call: TRBV15; d_call: .; j_call: TRBJ1-6; clone_size: many; cdr3_aa: CATNRVGTYSPLHF; cdr3_nt: TGTGCCACCAACAGGGTTGGAACGTATTCACCCCTCCACTTT
v_call: TRBV13; d_call: TRBD1; j_call: TRBJ2-1; clone_size: few; cdr3_aa: CASSSRDRGYGNEQFF; cdr3_nt: TGTGCCAGCAGCTCCAGAGACAGGGGGTACGGCAATGAGCAGTTCTTC
v_call: TRBV5-5; d_call: .; j_call: TRBJ2-5; clone_size: many; cdr3_aa: CASSPFGETQYF; cdr3_nt: TGTGCCAGCAGCCCCTTCGGTGAAACCCAGTACTTC
v_call: TRBV7-8; d_call: .; j_call: TRBJ2-5; clone_size: .; cdr3_aa: CASSLLGTGAETQYF; cdr3_nt: TGTGCCAGCAGCTTACTCGGGACTGGTGCGGAGACCCAGTACTTC
v_call: TRBV12-3/TRBV12-4; d_call: .; j_call: TRBJ2-3; clone_size: .; cdr3_aa: CASRQMSTDTQYF; cdr3_nt: TGTGCCAGCAGGCAAATGAGCACAGATACGCAGTATTTT